These T cell receptor beta chains were read from a single sample in a study of early T cells in non-severe SARS-CoV-2 infection. In TCRdb, the 5' RACE reads were re-called with MiXCR into one record per CDR3 protein. The sample holds about 130,000 distinct CDR3 sequences, about 16% seen once. Sequenced sample: whole blood. These receptors were obtained from an adult who was a healthcare worker with PCR-confirmed SARS-CoV-2 infection or an uninfected control (not recorded which). Both conserved end residues are part of each CDR3. Fields, in order: CDR3 protein, CDR3 DNA, J gene, V gene, CDR3 length, clone size, D gene. D genes are given only for firm matches. Size values are once, few and many counts, or a class for expanded clones, and some rows have none.

CDR3 protein: CASSFRGTVEPQHF
CDR3 DNA: TGTGCCAGCAGTTTTAGGGGGACGGTCGAGCCCCAGCATTTT
J gene: TRBJ1-5
V gene: TRBV27
CDR3 length: 14
clone size: -
D gene: -

CDR3 protein: CASSGTGQSSYNSPLHF
CDR3 DNA: TGTGCCAGCAGTGGGACAGGGCAAAGCTCCTATAATTCACCCCTCCACTTT
J gene: TRBJ1-6
V gene: TRBV6-6
CDR3 length: 17
clone size: many
D gene: TRBD1

CDR3 protein: CSVPSYYGYTF
CDR3 DNA: TGCAGCGTCCCCAGCTACTATGGCTACACCTTC
J gene: TRBJ1-2
V gene: TRBV29-1
CDR3 length: 11
clone size: few
D gene: -

CDR3 protein: CASSVPPDTQYF
CDR3 DNA: TGTGCCAGCAGTGTGCCGCCGGATACGCAGTATTTT
J gene: TRBJ2-3
V gene: TRBV2
CDR3 length: 12
clone size: -
D gene: -

CDR3 protein: CASSPGEETQYF
CDR3 DNA: TGTGCCAGCTCACCGGGGGAGGAGACCCAGTACTTC
J gene: TRBJ2-5
V gene: TRBV18
CDR3 length: 12
clone size: many
D gene: -

CDR3 protein: CASSESRANLNGYTF
CDR3 DNA: TGCGCCAGCAGTGAGTCGAGGGCAAATCTTAATGGCTACACCTTC
J gene: TRBJ1-2
V gene: TRBV10-1
CDR3 length: 15
clone size: -
D gene: -

CDR3 protein: CASSERSNQETQYF
CDR3 DNA: TGTGCCAGCAGTGAACGGTCAAACCAAGAGACCCAGTACTTC
J gene: TRBJ2-5
V gene: TRBV2
CDR3 length: 14
clone size: -
D gene: -

CDR3 protein: CAWRLQGGFGQYF
CDR3 DNA: TGTGCCTGGAGGTTACAGGGAGGATTCGGGCAGTACTTC
J gene: TRBJ2-7
V gene: TRBV30
CDR3 length: 13
clone size: few
D gene: -

CDR3 protein: CASSLGQGYYNEQFF
CDR3 DNA: TGTGCCAGCAGCTTGGGACAGGGCTATTACAATGAGCAGTTCTTC
J gene: TRBJ2-1
V gene: TRBV7-8
CDR3 length: 15
clone size: -
D gene: TRBD1

CDR3 protein: CASSKEEAFF
CDR3 DNA: TGTGCCAGCAGCAAAGAGGAAGCTTTCTTT
J gene: TRBJ1-1
V gene: TRBV21-1
CDR3 length: 10
clone size: few
D gene: -

CDR3 protein: CASRARGDTQYF
CDR3 DNA: TGTGCCAGCAGGGCCAGGGGAGATACGCAGTATTTT
J gene: TRBJ2-3
V gene: TRBV5-5
CDR3 length: 12
clone size: few
D gene: -

CDR3 protein: CASRPGPSTDTQYF
CDR3 DNA: TGCGCCAGCAGGCCGGGACCGTCCACAGATACGCAGTATTTT
J gene: TRBJ2-3
V gene: TRBV10-2
CDR3 length: 14
clone size: once
D gene: -

CDR3 protein: CASSGGGPYNEQFF
CDR3 DNA: TGTGCCAGCAGCGGGGGGGGCCCTTACAATGAGCAGTTCTTC
J gene: TRBJ2-1
V gene: TRBV6-6
CDR3 length: 14
clone size: -
D gene: TRBD2

CDR3 protein: CSVGAYVEQFF
CDR3 DNA: TGCAGCGTTGGGGCTTATGTAGAGCAGTTCTTC
J gene: TRBJ2-1
V gene: TRBV29-1
CDR3 length: 11
clone size: few
D gene: -

CDR3 protein: CAIGDRYDNEQFF
CDR3 DNA: TGTGCCATCGGGGACAGGTACGACAATGAGCAGTTCTTC
J gene: TRBJ2-1
V gene: TRBV10-3
CDR3 length: 13
clone size: many
D gene: TRBD1

CDR3 protein: CASRMLDTDTQYF
CDR3 DNA: TGTGCCAGCAGAATGCTGGACACAGATACGCAGTATTTT
J gene: TRBJ2-3
V gene: TRBV12-3/TRBV12-4
CDR3 length: 13
clone size: -
D gene: -

CDR3 protein: CASSLAGAIYEQYF
CDR3 DNA: TGTGCCAGCAGCTTAGCGGGGGCGATCTACGAGCAGTACTTC
J gene: TRBJ2-7
V gene: TRBV6-5
CDR3 length: 14
clone size: many
D gene: TRBD2

CDR3 protein: CASRVGLASPLHF
CDR3 DNA: TGTGCCAGCAGGGTGGGGTTGGCTTCACCCCTCCACTTT
J gene: TRBJ1-6
V gene: TRBV27
CDR3 length: 13
clone size: many
D gene: -

CDR3 protein: CAHAPGLQETQYF
CDR3 DNA: TGTGCCCATGCCCCGGGACTACAAGAGACCCAGTACTTC
J gene: TRBJ2-5
V gene: TRBV3-2
CDR3 length: 13
clone size: -
D gene: -

CDR3 protein: CASSLGLARSDTQYF
CDR3 DNA: TGTGCCAGCAGTTTGGGACTAGCGAGATCGGATACGCAGTATTTT
J gene: TRBJ2-3
V gene: TRBV12-3/TRBV12-4
CDR3 length: 15
clone size: few
D gene: TRBD2

CDR3 protein: CVRTGIDGAFF
CDR3 DNA: TGTGTCCGGACGGGAATCGACGGGGCTTTCTTT
J gene: TRBJ1-1
V gene: TRBV30
CDR3 length: 11
clone size: -
D gene: -

CDR3 protein: CASSLARGELFF
CDR3 DNA: TGTGCCAGCAGTTTAGCGCGGGGGGAGCTGTTTTTT
J gene: TRBJ2-2
V gene: TRBV12-3/TRBV12-4
CDR3 length: 12
clone size: few
D gene: -

CDR3 protein: CASSLRTGGMNTEAFF
CDR3 DNA: TGTGCCAGCAGCCTAAGGACAGGCGGGATGAACACTGAAGCTTTCTTT
J gene: TRBJ1-1
V gene: TRBV4-2
CDR3 length: 16
clone size: few
D gene: TRBD1

CDR3 protein: CASSHDALEGELFF
CDR3 DNA: TGCGCCAGCAGTCACGATGCCCTCGAGGGGGAGCTGTTTTTT
J gene: TRBJ2-2
V gene: TRBV23-1
CDR3 length: 14
clone size: once
D gene: -

CDR3 protein: CASVGARGPNTGELFF
CDR3 DNA: TGTGCTAGTGTAGGGGCAAGGGGCCCCAACACCGGGGAGCTGTTTTTT
J gene: TRBJ2-2
V gene: TRBV12-5
CDR3 length: 16
clone size: -
D gene: -

CDR3 protein: CASSQGLGDEQFF
CDR3 DNA: TGTGCCAGCAGCCAAGGGCTTGGGGATGAGCAGTTCTTC
J gene: TRBJ2-1
V gene: TRBV3-1
CDR3 length: 13
clone size: -
D gene: -

CDR3 protein: CASSPGSPDNEQFF
CDR3 DNA: TGCGCCAGCAGCCCGGGGAGTCCAGACAATGAGCAGTTCTTC
J gene: TRBJ2-1
V gene: TRBV5-1
CDR3 length: 14
clone size: -
D gene: -

CDR3 protein: CACSTGGGYTF
CDR3 DNA: TGTGCCTGCTCGACAGGGGGCGGCTACACCTTC
J gene: TRBJ1-2
V gene: TRBV30
CDR3 length: 11
clone size: many
D gene: TRBD1

CDR3 protein: CASSQDQVGGRQPQHF
CDR3 DNA: TGCGCCAGCAGCCAAGATCAAGTGGGTGGGAGGCAGCCCCAGCATTTT
J gene: TRBJ1-5
V gene: TRBV4-1
CDR3 length: 16
clone size: few
D gene: -

CDR3 protein: CSVEDSSDRIYEQFF
CDR3 DNA: TGCAGCGTTGAAGATAGTTCTGACAGGATCTATGAGCAGTTCTTC
J gene: TRBJ2-1
V gene: TRBV29-1
CDR3 length: 15
clone size: -
D gene: -

CDR3 protein: CASSQATSNYGYTF
CDR3 DNA: TGCGCCAGCAGCCAAGCTACCTCTAACTATGGCTACACCTTC
J gene: TRBJ1-2
V gene: TRBV4-1
CDR3 length: 14
clone size: few
D gene: -

CDR3 protein: CASSAPPSTSSYNEQSF
CDR3 DNA: TGTGCCAGCAGCGCCCCCCCCTCGACTAGCAGTTACAATGAGCAGTCCTTC
J gene: TRBJ2-1
V gene: TRBV9
CDR3 length: 17
clone size: -
D gene: TRBD2

CDR3 protein: CASSSVGTEAFF
CDR3 DNA: TGTGCCAGCAGTTCTGTGGGCACTGAAGCTTTCTTT
J gene: TRBJ1-1
V gene: TRBV6-2/TRBV6-3
CDR3 length: 12
clone size: many
D gene: -

CDR3 protein: CASSQGFKTGELFF
CDR3 DNA: TGTGCCAGCAGCCAGGGTTTTAAGACCGGGGAGCTGTTTTTT
J gene: TRBJ2-2
V gene: TRBV3-1
CDR3 length: 14
clone size: -
D gene: -

CDR3 protein: CASIQESGISYEQYF
CDR3 DNA: TGTGCCAGCATTCAAGAGTCCGGGATCTCCTACGAGCAGTACTTC
J gene: TRBJ2-7
V gene: TRBV6-1
CDR3 length: 15
clone size: many
D gene: -

CDR3 protein: CASSNGRLPSNEQYF
CDR3 DNA: TGTGCCAGCAGCAATGGACGGCTACCTAGCAACGAGCAGTACTTC
J gene: TRBJ2-7
V gene: TRBV7-8
CDR3 length: 15
clone size: -
D gene: -

CDR3 protein: CASSFGGSNQPQHF
CDR3 DNA: TGTGCCAGCAGCTTCGGCGGTAGCAATCAGCCCCAGCATTTT
J gene: TRBJ1-5
V gene: TRBV5-5
CDR3 length: 14
clone size: few
D gene: -